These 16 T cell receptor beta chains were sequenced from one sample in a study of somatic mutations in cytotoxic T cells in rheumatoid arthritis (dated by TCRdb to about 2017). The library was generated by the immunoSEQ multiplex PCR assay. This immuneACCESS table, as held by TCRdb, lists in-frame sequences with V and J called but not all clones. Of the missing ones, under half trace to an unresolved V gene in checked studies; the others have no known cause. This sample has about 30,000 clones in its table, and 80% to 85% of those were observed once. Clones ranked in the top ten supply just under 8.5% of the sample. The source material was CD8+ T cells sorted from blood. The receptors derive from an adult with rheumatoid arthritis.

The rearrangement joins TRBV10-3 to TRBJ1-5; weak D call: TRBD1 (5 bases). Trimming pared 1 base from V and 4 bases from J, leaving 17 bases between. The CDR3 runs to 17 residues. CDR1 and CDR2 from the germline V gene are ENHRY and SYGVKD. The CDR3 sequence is CAISEWEVRDRNQPQHF. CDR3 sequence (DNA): TGTGCCATCAGTGAGTGGGAGGTCAGGGACCGAAATCAGCCCCAGCATTTT.

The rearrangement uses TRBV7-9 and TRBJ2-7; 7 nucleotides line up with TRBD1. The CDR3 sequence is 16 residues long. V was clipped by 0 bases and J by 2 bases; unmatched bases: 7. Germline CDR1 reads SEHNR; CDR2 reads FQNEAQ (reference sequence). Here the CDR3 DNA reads TGTGCCAGCAGCTTAGCGGCGCAGGGGACAGCCTACGAGCAGTACTTC. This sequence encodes CASSLAAQGTAYEQYF.

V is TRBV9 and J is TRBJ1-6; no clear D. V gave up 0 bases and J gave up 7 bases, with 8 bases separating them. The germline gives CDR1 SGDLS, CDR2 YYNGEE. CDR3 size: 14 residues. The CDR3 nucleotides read TGTGCCAGCAGCGTAGACGGCGGAAATTCACCCCTCCACTTT. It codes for CASSVDGGNSPLHF.

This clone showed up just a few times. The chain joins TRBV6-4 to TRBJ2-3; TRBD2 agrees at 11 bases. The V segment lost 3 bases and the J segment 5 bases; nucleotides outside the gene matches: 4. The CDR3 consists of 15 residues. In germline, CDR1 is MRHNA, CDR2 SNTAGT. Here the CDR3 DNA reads TGTGCCAGCAGTGATAGCGGGGGGGCCGGAGATACGCAGTATTTT. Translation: CASSDSGGAGDTQYF.

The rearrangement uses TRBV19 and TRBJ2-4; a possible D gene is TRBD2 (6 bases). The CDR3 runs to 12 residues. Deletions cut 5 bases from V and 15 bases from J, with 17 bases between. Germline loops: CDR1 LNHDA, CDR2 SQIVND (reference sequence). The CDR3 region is CASSPGGGMGYF. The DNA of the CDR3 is TGTGCCAGTAGTCCTGGGGGAGGTATGGGGTACTTC.

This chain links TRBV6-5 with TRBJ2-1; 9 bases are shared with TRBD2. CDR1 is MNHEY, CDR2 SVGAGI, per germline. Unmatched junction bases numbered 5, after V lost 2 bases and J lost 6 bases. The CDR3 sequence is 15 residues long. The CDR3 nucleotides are TGTGCCAGCAGTTACGTACTAGCGGGTGGCAATGAGCAGTTCTTC. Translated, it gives CASSYVLAGGNEQFF.

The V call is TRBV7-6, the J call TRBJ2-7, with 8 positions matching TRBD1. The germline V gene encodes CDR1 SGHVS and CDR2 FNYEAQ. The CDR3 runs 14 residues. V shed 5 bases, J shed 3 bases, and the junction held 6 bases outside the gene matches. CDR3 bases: TGTGCCAGCAGCCCGGGACAGGCCAACTACGAGCAGTACTTC. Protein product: CASSPGQANYEQYF.

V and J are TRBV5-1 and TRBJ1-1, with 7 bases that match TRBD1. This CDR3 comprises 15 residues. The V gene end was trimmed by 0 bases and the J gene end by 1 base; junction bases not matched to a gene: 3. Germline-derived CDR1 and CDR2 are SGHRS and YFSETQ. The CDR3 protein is CASSLAGQPNTEAFF. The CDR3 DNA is TGCGCCAGCAGCTTGGCGGGACAGCCGAACACTGAAGCTTTCTTT. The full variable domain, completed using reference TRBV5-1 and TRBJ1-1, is KAGVTQTPRYLIKTRGQQVTLSCSPISGHRSVSWYQQTPGQGLQFLFEYFSETQRNKGNFPGRFSGRQFSNSRSEMNVSTLELGDSALYLCASSLAGQPNTEAFFGQGTRLTVV.

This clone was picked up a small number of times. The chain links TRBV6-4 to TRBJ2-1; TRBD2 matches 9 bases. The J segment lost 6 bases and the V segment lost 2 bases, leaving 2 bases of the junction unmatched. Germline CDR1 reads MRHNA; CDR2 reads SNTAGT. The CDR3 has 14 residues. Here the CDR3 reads CASSDGGGANEQFF. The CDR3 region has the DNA TGTGCCAGCAGTGACGGCGGGGGGGCCAATGAGCAGTTCTTC.

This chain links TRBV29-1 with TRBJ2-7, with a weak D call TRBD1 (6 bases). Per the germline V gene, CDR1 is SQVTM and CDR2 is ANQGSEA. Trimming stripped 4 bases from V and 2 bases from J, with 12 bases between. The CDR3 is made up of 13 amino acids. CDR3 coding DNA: TGCAGCGTTGTAGGGACACCTACCTACGAGCAGTACTTC. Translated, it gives CSVVGTPTYEQYF.

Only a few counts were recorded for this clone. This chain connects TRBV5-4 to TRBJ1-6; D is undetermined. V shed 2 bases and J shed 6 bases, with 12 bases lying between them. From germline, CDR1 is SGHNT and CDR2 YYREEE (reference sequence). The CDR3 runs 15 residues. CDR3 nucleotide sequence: TGTGCCAGCAGCTTTGAAAGCGGGTTTAATTCACCCCTCCACTTT. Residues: CASSFESGFNSPLHF.

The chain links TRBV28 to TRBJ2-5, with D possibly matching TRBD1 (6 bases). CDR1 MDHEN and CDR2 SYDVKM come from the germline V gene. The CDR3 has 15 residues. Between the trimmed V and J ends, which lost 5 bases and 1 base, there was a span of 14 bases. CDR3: CASSPPGHSQETQYF. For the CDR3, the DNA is TGTGCCAGCAGTCCCCCGGGACACAGCCAAGAGACCCAGTACTTC.

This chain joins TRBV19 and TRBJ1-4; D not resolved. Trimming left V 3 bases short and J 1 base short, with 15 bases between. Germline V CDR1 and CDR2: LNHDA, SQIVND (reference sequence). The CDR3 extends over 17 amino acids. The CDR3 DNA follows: TGTGCCAGTAGTATGGAACTAGGGATCCGAACTAATGAAAAACTGTTTTTT. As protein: CASSMELGIRTNEKLFF.

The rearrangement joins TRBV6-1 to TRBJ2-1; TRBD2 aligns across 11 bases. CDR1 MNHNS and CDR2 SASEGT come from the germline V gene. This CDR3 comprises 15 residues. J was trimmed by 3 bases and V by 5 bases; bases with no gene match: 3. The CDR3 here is CASSRTSGYYNEQFF. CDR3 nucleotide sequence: TGTGCCAGCAGTAGGACTAGCGGGTACTACAATGAGCAGTTCTTC.

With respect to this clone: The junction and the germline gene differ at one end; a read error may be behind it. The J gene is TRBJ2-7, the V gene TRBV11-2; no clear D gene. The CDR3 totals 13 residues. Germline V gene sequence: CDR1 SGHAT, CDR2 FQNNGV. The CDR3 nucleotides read TGTGCCAGCAGCTTAGTTTCGACTGACGAGGAGTACTTC. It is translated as CASSLVSTDEEYF. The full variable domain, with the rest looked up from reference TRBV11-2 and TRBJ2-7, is EAGVAQSPRYKIIEKRQSVAFWCNPISGHATLYWYQQILGQGPKLLIQFQNNGVVDDSQLPKDRFSAERLKGVDSTLKIQPAKLEDSAVYLCASSLVSTDEEYFGPGTRLTVT.

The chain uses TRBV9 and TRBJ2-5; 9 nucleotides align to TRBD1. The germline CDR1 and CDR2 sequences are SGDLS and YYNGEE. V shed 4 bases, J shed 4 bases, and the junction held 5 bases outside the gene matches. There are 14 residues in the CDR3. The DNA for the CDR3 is TGTGCCAGCAGCCCGGGGACAGGGTCAGAGACCCAGTACTTC. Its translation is CASSPGTGSETQYF.